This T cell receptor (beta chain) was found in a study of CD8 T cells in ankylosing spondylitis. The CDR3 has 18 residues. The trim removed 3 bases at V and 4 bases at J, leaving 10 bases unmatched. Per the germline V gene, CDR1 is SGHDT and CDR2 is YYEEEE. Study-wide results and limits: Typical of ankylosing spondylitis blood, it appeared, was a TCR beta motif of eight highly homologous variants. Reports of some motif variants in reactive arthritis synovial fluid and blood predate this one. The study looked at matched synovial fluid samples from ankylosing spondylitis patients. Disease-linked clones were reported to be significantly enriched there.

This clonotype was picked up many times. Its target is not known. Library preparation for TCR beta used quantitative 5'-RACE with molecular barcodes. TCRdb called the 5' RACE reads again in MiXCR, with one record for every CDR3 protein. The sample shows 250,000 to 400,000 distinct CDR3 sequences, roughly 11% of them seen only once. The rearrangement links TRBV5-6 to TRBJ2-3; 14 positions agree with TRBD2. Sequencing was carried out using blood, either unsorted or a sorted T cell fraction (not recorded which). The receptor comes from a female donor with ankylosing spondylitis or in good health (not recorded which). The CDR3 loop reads CASSSTPGLAGVSDTQYF. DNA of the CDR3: TGTGCCAGCAGCTCTACACCGGGACTAGCGGGAGTGTCAGATACGCAGTATTTT.